The TCR beta chain under discussion was sequenced for a study of T cell clusters in autoimmune cytopenias. Study results and caveats: Physiological T cell clusters of healthy donors were apparently absent in primary autoimmune cytopenia patients.

TRB was amplified from approximately 230 ng of peripheral blood genomic DNA per sample. The germline V gene has CDR1 KGHDR and CDR2 SFDVKD. The CDR3 has 16 residues. Notes on this clonotype: Its target is unknown.

TRB rearrangements were amplified by touch-down multiplex PCR with mixed TRB-A/B primers. From its re-call of the multiplex PCR reads, TCRdb lists each CDR3 protein once, without DNA. The sample data list fewer than 7,500 distinct CDR3 sequences. The same sample was also used in a study of T cell repertoires in aging, cancer and after chemotherapy.

This receptor was identified in a human donor in good health. This chain links TRBV24-1 with TRBJ2-5; TCRdb reports TRBD2, a call that lacks DNA to check it against. The sequenced material came from peripheral blood. This chain's CDR3 is CATSDPSGEYQETQYF.